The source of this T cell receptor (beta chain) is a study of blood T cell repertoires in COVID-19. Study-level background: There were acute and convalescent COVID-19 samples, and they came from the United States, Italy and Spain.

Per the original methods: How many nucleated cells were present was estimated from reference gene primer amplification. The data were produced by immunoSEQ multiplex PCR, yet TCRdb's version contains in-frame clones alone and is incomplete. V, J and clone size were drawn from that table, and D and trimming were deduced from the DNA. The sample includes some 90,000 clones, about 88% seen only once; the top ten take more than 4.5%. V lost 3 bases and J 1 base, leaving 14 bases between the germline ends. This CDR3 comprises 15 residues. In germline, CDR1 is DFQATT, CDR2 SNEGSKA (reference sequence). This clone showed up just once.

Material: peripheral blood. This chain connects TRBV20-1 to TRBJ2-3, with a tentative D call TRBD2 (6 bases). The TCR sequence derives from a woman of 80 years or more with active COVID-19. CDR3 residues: CSASRRELGTDTQYF. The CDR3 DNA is TGCAGTGCTAGTAGGCGGGAATTAGGCACAGATACGCAGTATTTT.